This T cell receptor beta chain was obtained from a study of CD8+ T cells in alopecia areata. This CDR3 contains 14 residues. Germline assignment: CDR1 SGHTA and CDR2 FQGNSA. The V gene lost 5 bases and the J gene lost 9 bases, with 14 bases spanning the gap. Following RNA extraction, reverse transcription yielded cDNA that acted as the sequencing template. Some clones are missing from TCRdb's copy, which holds only in-frame ones; the method was immunoSEQ multiplex PCR. The data hold 150,000 to 200,000 clones, with about 71% observed a single time. Noted treatment: oral pan-JAK inhibitor, 5-10 mg twice daily.

The specimen comprised CD4+ T cells sorted from blood, sampled at week 4, from a patient treated with tofacitinib. The V gene is TRBV7-2, the J gene TRBJ1-6; D remains ambiguous. This receptor was obtained from a human donor with alopecia areata. For the CDR3, the DNA is TGTGCCAGCAGCCCACCGGGGTCTACTTCACCCCTCCACTTT. Its protein product is CASSPPGSTSPLHF.